Listed below are T cell receptor beta chains from one sample, sequenced in a study of blood T cell repertoires in COVID-19. Profiling relied on immunoSEQ multiplex PCR, and the TCRdb table lists in-frame clones only, not all of them. In the table there are fewer than 110,000 clones, about 80% of which are singletons. Sample: peripheral blood. The receptors were gathered from a man aged 65-85 years with acute or convalescent COVID-19. Both conserved end residues are part of each CDR3. Fields, in order: CDR3 protein, CDR3 DNA, J gene, clone size, V gene, D gene. The D gene is left open where the match is weak. The size entry is marked missing in some rows and otherwise reads once, few, many or a size class.

cdr3_aa: CASSSTNMVREQFF
cdr3_nt: TGTGCCAGCAGTTCAACGAATATGGTGCGGGAGCAGTTCTTC
j_call: TRBJ2-1
clone_size: NA
v_call: TRBV6-5
d_call: NA

cdr3_aa: CASSYAETGLDTQYF
cdr3_nt: TGTGCCAGCAGTTACGCTGAGACAGGTTTGGATACGCAGTATTTT
j_call: TRBJ2-3
clone_size: NA
v_call: TRBV6-5
d_call: NA

cdr3_aa: CASSGSTGMSNYGYTF
cdr3_nt: TGTGCCAGCTCAGGGTCGACAGGGATGTCAAACTATGGCTACACCTTC
j_call: TRBJ1-2
clone_size: NA
v_call: TRBV18
d_call: TRBD1

cdr3_aa: CASRWTGDATDTQYF
cdr3_nt: TGTGCCAGCAGGTGGACAGGGGACGCCACAGATACGCAGTATTTT
j_call: TRBJ2-3
clone_size: NA
v_call: TRBV6-5
d_call: TRBD1

cdr3_aa: CASSLSPGVSTDTQYF
cdr3_nt: TGTGCCAGCAGCTTATCCCCAGGGGTAAGCACAGATACGCAGTATTTT
j_call: TRBJ2-3
clone_size: few
v_call: TRBV7-3
d_call: NA

cdr3_aa: CASSRAAGYEQYF
cdr3_nt: TGTGCCAGTAGCCGTGCGGCCGGCTACGAGCAGTACTTC
j_call: TRBJ2-7
clone_size: few
v_call: TRBV19
d_call: NA

cdr3_aa: CASSSGHSNTEAFF
cdr3_nt: TGCGCCAGCAGCTCCGGACATTCGAACACTGAAGCTTTCTTT
j_call: TRBJ1-1
clone_size: NA
v_call: TRBV5-1
d_call: NA

cdr3_aa: CASSMYTLLTSGGYNEQFF
cdr3_nt: TGTGCCAGTAGTATGTACACCCTTCTGACTAGCGGGGGGTACAATGAGCAGTTCTTC
j_call: TRBJ2-1
clone_size: NA
v_call: TRBV19
d_call: TRBD2

cdr3_aa: CASSQGRRGELFF
cdr3_nt: TGTGCCAGCAGCCAAGGACGGCGGGGGGAGCTGTTTTTT
j_call: TRBJ2-2
clone_size: NA
v_call: TRBV3-1/TRBV3-2
d_call: NA

cdr3_aa: CASSGDRGRGIHF
cdr3_nt: TGTGCCAGCAGCGGGGACAGGGGACGCGGGATCCACTTC
j_call: TRBJ2-7
clone_size: NA
v_call: TRBV6-5
d_call: TRBD1

cdr3_aa: CASSPGQLYEQYF
cdr3_nt: TGTGCCAGCAGCCCGGGACAGCTTTACGAGCAGTACTTC
j_call: TRBJ2-7
clone_size: NA
v_call: TRBV6-5
d_call: TRBD1

cdr3_aa: CASSPGGGPVEQYF
cdr3_nt: TGCGCCAGCAGCCCTGGAGGGGGCCCCGTGGAGCAGTACTTC
j_call: TRBJ2-7
clone_size: NA
v_call: TRBV5-1
d_call: NA

cdr3_aa: CASSVKRQGNSTSGNTIYF
cdr3_nt: TGTGCCAGCAGCGTAAAGAGGCAGGGTAACTCGACCTCTGGAAACACCATATATTTT
j_call: TRBJ1-3
clone_size: NA
v_call: TRBV9
d_call: NA

cdr3_aa: CASSLRGTGLIYNEQFF
cdr3_nt: TGTGCCAGCAGTCTACGAGGCACAGGGCTTATTTACAATGAGCAGTTCTTC
j_call: TRBJ2-1
clone_size: NA
v_call: TRBV27
d_call: NA

cdr3_aa: CASSLGLLNEKLFF
cdr3_nt: TGCGCCAGCAGCCTGGGACTGCTTAATGAAAAACTGTTTTTT
j_call: TRBJ1-4
clone_size: NA
v_call: TRBV4-1
d_call: NA

cdr3_aa: CASSYYGGSNNEQFF
cdr3_nt: TGTGCCAGCAGTTACTACGGGGGGTCAAACAATGAGCAGTTCTTC
j_call: TRBJ2-1
clone_size: NA
v_call: TRBV6-6
d_call: TRBD2

cdr3_aa: CASSPPGQPTYEQYF
cdr3_nt: TGTGCCAGCAGTCCCCCGGGACAGCCTACCTACGAGCAGTACTTC
j_call: TRBJ2-7
clone_size: many
v_call: TRBV27
d_call: TRBD1

cdr3_aa: CASSVGPRGDNSPLHF
cdr3_nt: TGTGCCAGCAGCGTAGGGCCCCGCGGAGATAATTCACCCCTCCACTTT
j_call: TRBJ1-6
clone_size: NA
v_call: TRBV9
d_call: NA

cdr3_aa: CAISQQGASYEQYF
cdr3_nt: TGTGCCATCAGTCAACAGGGGGCGTCCTACGAGCAGTACTTC
j_call: TRBJ2-7
clone_size: NA
v_call: TRBV10-3
d_call: TRBD1

cdr3_aa: CASSEGQGGEKLFF
cdr3_nt: TGCGCCAGCAGTGAGGGACAGGGAGGCGAAAAACTGTTTTTT
j_call: TRBJ1-4
clone_size: NA
v_call: TRBV10-1
d_call: TRBD1

cdr3_aa: CASSPVTGQGFRFSPLHF
cdr3_nt: TGTGCCAGCAGTCCCGTAACTGGGCAGGGATTTCGGTTTTCACCCCTCCACTTT
j_call: TRBJ1-6
clone_size: NA
v_call: TRBV27
d_call: NA

cdr3_aa: CASSLGQGGTGELFF
cdr3_nt: TGTGCCAGCAGCTTAGGACAGGGGGGCACCGGGGAGCTGTTTTTT
j_call: TRBJ2-2
clone_size: NA
v_call: TRBV7-6
d_call: TRBD1

cdr3_aa: CASRGGTSYNEQFF
cdr3_nt: TGTGCCAGTAGGGGGGGGACCTCCTACAATGAGCAGTTCTTC
j_call: TRBJ2-1
clone_size: few
v_call: TRBV18
d_call: NA

cdr3_aa: CASGAGGTYEQYF
cdr3_nt: TGTGCTAGTGGTGCGGGGGGGACCTACGAGCAGTACTTC
j_call: TRBJ2-7
clone_size: NA
v_call: TRBV12-5
d_call: TRBD2

cdr3_aa: CASSIRAGKEDGYTF
cdr3_nt: TGTGCCAGTAGTATAAGGGCAGGGAAAGAGGATGGCTACACCTTC
j_call: TRBJ1-2
clone_size: NA
v_call: TRBV19
d_call: NA

cdr3_aa: CASSVAGTANTGELFF
cdr3_nt: TGTGCCAGCAGCGTAGCGGGGACAGCGAACACCGGGGAGCTGTTTTTT
j_call: TRBJ2-2
clone_size: NA
v_call: TRBV9
d_call: TRBD1

cdr3_aa: CASSILQEYGYTF
cdr3_nt: TGTGCCAGTAGTATATTACAGGAGTATGGCTACACCTTC
j_call: TRBJ1-2
clone_size: NA
v_call: TRBV19
d_call: NA

cdr3_aa: CASSLRTDNEKLFF
cdr3_nt: TGCGCCAGCAGCTTGAGGACAGATAATGAAAAACTGTTTTTT
j_call: TRBJ1-4
clone_size: NA
v_call: TRBV5-1
d_call: NA

cdr3_aa: CASRAVGWETQYF
cdr3_nt: TGTGCCAGCAGAGCCGTCGGGTGGGAGACCCAGTACTTC
j_call: TRBJ2-5
clone_size: NA
v_call: TRBV6-5
d_call: NA

cdr3_aa: CASSLAEGTRKTGELFF
cdr3_nt: TGTGCCAGCAGCTTAGCGGAGGGGACTAGAAAGACCGGGGAGCTGTTTTTT
j_call: TRBJ2-2
clone_size: NA
v_call: TRBV7-6
d_call: TRBD2

cdr3_aa: CASSQVYSPLHF
cdr3_nt: TGTGCCAGCAGCCAAGTATATTCACCCCTCCACTTT
j_call: TRBJ1-6
clone_size: NA
v_call: TRBV3-1/TRBV3-2
d_call: NA

cdr3_aa: CASSSRDSQPQHF
cdr3_nt: TGTGCCAGCAGCAGCCGGGATTCTCAGCCCCAGCATTTT
j_call: TRBJ1-5
clone_size: NA
v_call: TRBV3-1/TRBV3-2
d_call: NA

cdr3_aa: CASSSQGDVGYTF
cdr3_nt: TGTGCCAGCAGCTCGCAGGGGGATGTTGGCTACACCTTC
j_call: TRBJ1-2
clone_size: few
v_call: TRBV7-2
d_call: TRBD1

cdr3_aa: CASSEGLADNEQFF
cdr3_nt: TGTGCCAGCAGTGAAGGACTAGCGGACAATGAGCAGTTCTTC
j_call: TRBJ2-1
clone_size: NA
v_call: TRBV6-1
d_call: TRBD2

cdr3_aa: CASSFGQGIGSTEAFF
cdr3_nt: TGCGCCAGCAGCTTTGGACAGGGAATAGGGAGCACTGAAGCTTTCTTT
j_call: TRBJ1-1
clone_size: once
v_call: TRBV5-1
d_call: TRBD1

cdr3_aa: CASSLVMGQPNTEAFF
cdr3_nt: TGTGCCAGCAGCTTAGTGATGGGACAGCCGAACACTGAAGCTTTCTTT
j_call: TRBJ1-1
clone_size: few
v_call: TRBV11-2
d_call: TRBD1

cdr3_aa: CASSGLAGGLGTGELFF
cdr3_nt: TGTGCCAGCAGCGGACTAGCGGGGGGGTTGGGCACCGGGGAGCTGTTTTTT
j_call: TRBJ2-2
clone_size: NA
v_call: TRBV27
d_call: TRBD2

cdr3_aa: CASSLTGEREQYF
cdr3_nt: TGCGCCAGCAGCTTGACAGGGGAGAGAGAGCAGTACTTC
j_call: TRBJ2-7
clone_size: NA
v_call: TRBV5-1
d_call: TRBD1

cdr3_aa: CASSSGDWGGEQYF
cdr3_nt: TGTGCCAGCAGCTCCGGGGACTGGGGGGGCGAGCAGTACTTC
j_call: TRBJ2-7
clone_size: NA
v_call: TRBV7-9
d_call: TRBD2

cdr3_aa: CASSYPPGVMNTEAFF
cdr3_nt: TGTGCCAGCAGTTATCCACCAGGGGTCATGAACACTGAAGCTTTCTTT
j_call: TRBJ1-1
clone_size: once
v_call: TRBV6-2/TRBV6-3
d_call: NA

cdr3_aa: CASSQEWAQGNSPLHF
cdr3_nt: TGTGCCAGCAGCCAAGAATGGGCCCAGGGTAATTCACCCCTCCACTTT
j_call: TRBJ1-6
clone_size: NA
v_call: TRBV3-1/TRBV3-2
d_call: NA

cdr3_aa: CASSPPVPWREESKGQQGNGYTF
cdr3_nt: TGTGCCAGCTCACCACCCGTCCCGTGGCGGGAAGAATCAAAGGGGCAACAGGGGAATGGCTACACCTTC
j_call: TRBJ1-2
clone_size: NA
v_call: TRBV18
d_call: TRBD1

cdr3_aa: CASSVRSDSETQYF
cdr3_nt: TGTGCCAGCAGTGTGCGCAGTGACTCCGAGACCCAGTACTTC
j_call: TRBJ2-5
clone_size: NA
v_call: TRBV2
d_call: NA

cdr3_aa: CASSIDHRHTDTQYF
cdr3_nt: TGTGCCAGTAGTATAGATCACCGACACACAGATACGCAGTATTTT
j_call: TRBJ2-3
clone_size: few
v_call: TRBV19
d_call: NA

cdr3_aa: CASSPGTTGMNTEAFF
cdr3_nt: TGTGCCAGCAGCCCTGGGACCACAGGGATGAACACTGAAGCTTTCTTT
j_call: TRBJ1-1
clone_size: NA
v_call: TRBV11-1
d_call: NA

cdr3_aa: CASSLGGGASYNEQFF
cdr3_nt: TGTGCCAGCAGCTTGGGCGGCGGGGCCTCCTACAATGAGCAGTTCTTC
j_call: TRBJ2-1
clone_size: NA
v_call: TRBV5-6
d_call: NA

cdr3_aa: CASSLRGDTGELFF
cdr3_nt: TGCGCCAGCAGCTTGAGAGGAGACACCGGGGAGCTGTTTTTT
j_call: TRBJ2-2
clone_size: NA
v_call: TRBV5-1
d_call: NA

cdr3_aa: CASSQGGYNSPLHF
cdr3_nt: TGTGCCAGCAGCCAGGGGGGCTATAATTCACCCCTCCACTTT
j_call: TRBJ1-6
clone_size: NA
v_call: TRBV3-1/TRBV3-2
d_call: NA

cdr3_aa: CASSFAGGAGNEKLFF
cdr3_nt: TGTGCCAGCAGTTTCGCAGGGGGCGCCGGTAATGAAAAACTGTTTTTT
j_call: TRBJ1-4
clone_size: once
v_call: TRBV6-5
d_call: TRBD1

cdr3_aa: CASSMVDSPTNEKLFF
cdr3_nt: TGTGCCAGTAGTATGGTAGACAGTCCAACTAATGAAAAACTGTTTTTT
j_call: TRBJ1-4
clone_size: once
v_call: TRBV19
d_call: NA

cdr3_aa: CASRGTGIGETQYF
cdr3_nt: TGTGCCAGCAGGGGGACAGGGATAGGGGAGACCCAGTACTTC
j_call: TRBJ2-5
clone_size: NA
v_call: TRBV7-8
d_call: TRBD1

cdr3_aa: CASSMRDYGYTF
cdr3_nt: TGTGCCAGCAGCATGAGGGACTATGGCTACACCTTC
j_call: TRBJ1-2
clone_size: NA
v_call: TRBV5-5
d_call: NA

cdr3_aa: CASSPMDSLATNEKLFF
cdr3_nt: TGTGCCAGCTCACCCATGGACTCCCTTGCAACTAATGAAAAACTGTTTTTT
j_call: TRBJ1-4
clone_size: NA
v_call: TRBV18
d_call: NA

cdr3_aa: CASSVISGVSETQYF
cdr3_nt: TGTGCCAGCAGTGTTATTAGCGGGGTATCAGAGACCCAGTACTTC
j_call: TRBJ2-5
clone_size: NA
v_call: TRBV2
d_call: TRBD2

cdr3_aa: CASSPAGGSTEAFF
cdr3_nt: TGTGCCAGCTCACCGGCAGGGGGTTCCACTGAAGCTTTCTTT
j_call: TRBJ1-1
clone_size: NA
v_call: TRBV18
d_call: TRBD1

cdr3_aa: CASSLFTDSYEQYF
cdr3_nt: TGTGCCAGCAGCTTATTCACAGACTCCTACGAGCAGTACTTC
j_call: TRBJ2-7
clone_size: NA
v_call: TRBV11-2
d_call: NA

cdr3_aa: CASSYSASGGADTQYF
cdr3_nt: TGTGCCAGCAGTTACTCGGCTAGCGGGGGGGCCGATACGCAGTATTTT
j_call: TRBJ2-3
clone_size: NA
v_call: TRBV6-5
d_call: TRBD2

cdr3_aa: CASSIVKHEQFF
cdr3_nt: TGTGCCAGTAGTATAGTGAAGCATGAGCAGTTCTTC
j_call: TRBJ2-1
clone_size: NA
v_call: TRBV19
d_call: NA

cdr3_aa: CASQKTGELFF
cdr3_nt: TGTGCCAGCCAGAAGACCGGGGAGCTGTTTTTT
j_call: TRBJ2-2
clone_size: NA
v_call: TRBV18
d_call: NA

cdr3_aa: CASSVETGNTEAFF
cdr3_nt: TGTGCCAGCAGTGTCGAAACAGGTAACACTGAAGCTTTCTTT
j_call: TRBJ1-1
clone_size: NA
v_call: TRBV2
d_call: NA